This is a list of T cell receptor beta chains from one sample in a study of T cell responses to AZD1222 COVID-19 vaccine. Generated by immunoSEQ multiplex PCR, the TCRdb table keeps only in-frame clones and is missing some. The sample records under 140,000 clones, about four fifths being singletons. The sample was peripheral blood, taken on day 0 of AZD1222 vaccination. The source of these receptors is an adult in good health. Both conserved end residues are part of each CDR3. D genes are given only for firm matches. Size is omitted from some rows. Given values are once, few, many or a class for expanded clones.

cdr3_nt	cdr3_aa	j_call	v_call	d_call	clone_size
TGTGCTATCCCGGACAAATATAATTCACCCCTCCACTTT	CAIPDKYNSPLHF	TRBJ1-6	TRBV12-5	.	.
TGCGCCAGCAGCTTGGGACTAGCGGGGCCTAGCTCCTACAATGAGCAGTTCTTC	CASSLGLAGPSSYNEQFF	TRBJ2-1	TRBV5-1	TRBD2	.
TGTGCCAGCAGCTTACCCGGGACTTTCAATTCACCCCTCCACTTT	CASSLPGTFNSPLHF	TRBJ1-6	TRBV7-2	.	.
TGTGCCAGCACCCTAGGACAGGACCAAAATAGCTCCTACGAGCAGTACTTC	CASTLGQDQNSSYEQYF	TRBJ2-7	TRBV27	TRBD1	.
TGCGCCAGCAGCTCCCTTCCCGGGACAGGGGGGTACACTGAAGCTTTCTTT	CASSSLPGTGGYTEAFF	TRBJ1-1	TRBV5-1	TRBD1	.
TGTGCCAGCAGCGAAGGACAGGGCTCTGGAAACACCATATATTTT	CASSEGQGSGNTIYF	TRBJ1-3	TRBV7-6	TRBD1	.
TGTGCCAGCATAGGCAGATTGAACACTGAAGCTTTCTTT	CASIGRLNTEAFF	TRBJ1-1	TRBV2	.	.
TGCGCCAGCAGCACCCAGGGACAGAATAATTCACCCCTCCACTTT	CASSTQGQNNSPLHF	TRBJ1-6	TRBV5-1	TRBD1	.
TGTGCCAGCAGAGGTAGGAGGGACACTGAAGCTTTCTTT	CASRGRRDTEAFF	TRBJ1-1	TRBV28	.	.
TGTGCCAGCAGCCAGGCCCGGACAGGGAACACTGAAGCTTTCTTT	CASSQARTGNTEAFF	TRBJ1-1	TRBV4-2	TRBD1	.
TGTGCCAGCAGTTATGAGAGGGGGGTCGCTGAAGCTTTCTTT	CASSYERGVAEAFF	TRBJ1-1	TRBV6-5	.	few
TGTGCCAGCAGTTACAGGGGCTTCAGCACAGATACGCAGTATTTT	CASSYRGFSTDTQYF	TRBJ2-3	TRBV6-6	.	.
TGTGCCAGCTCACCACCCCAGGAGCGGGAGGTACGCTTCTTC	CASSPPQEREVRFF	TRBJ2-1	TRBV18	TRBD2	.
TGCGCCAGCAGCCGAAATCCGACTAGCAGCCGACTCGAGCAGTACTTC	CASSRNPTSSRLEQYF	TRBJ2-7	TRBV4-3	TRBD2	.
TGCGCCAGCAGCCAACCGGGACAGCAGTACTTC	CASSQPGQQYF	TRBJ2-7	TRBV4-1	.	.
TGCAGTGCTAGAGATGGGGATGGCTACACCTTC	CSARDGDGYTF	TRBJ1-2	TRBV20-1	.	.
TGTGCCAGCAGCCCTGCCGGTGGGGTGGAGAATGAGCAGTTCTTC	CASSPAGGVENEQFF	TRBJ2-1	TRBV7-2	.	.
TGTGCCTGGGCTCACAGTCGGGCGGGTGAAAAACTGTTTTTT	CAWAHSRAGEKLFF	TRBJ1-4	TRBV30	.	.
TGTGCCAGTAGTACTCGGGACAGCCTTAATTCACCCCTCCACTTT	CASSTRDSLNSPLHF	TRBJ1-6	TRBV19	TRBD1	.
TGTGCCAGCTCGTCTTTGGGGGAGACCGGGGAGCTGTTTTTT	CASSSLGETGELFF	TRBJ2-2	TRBV18	.	.
TGTGCCAGCAGCGTAAGGGTTAGCGGGGGCCCCACAGATACGCAGTATTTT	CASSVRVSGGPTDTQYF	TRBJ2-3	TRBV9	TRBD2	.
TGTGCCAGCAGTACGTCACCGAACACTGAAGCTTTCTTT	CASSTSPNTEAFF	TRBJ1-1	TRBV7-3	.	once
TGTGCCAGCAGCCACAGGGGGAACGTGCCACCCCTCCACTTT	CASSHRGNVPPLHF	TRBJ1-6	TRBV14	TRBD1	.
TGCGCCAGCAGCCACGGACTCCCTCAGAAGAGTGAAGCTTTCTTT	CASSHGLPQKSEAFF	TRBJ1-1	TRBV4-1	.	.
TGTGCCAGCAGCTCCAACAGGGGTAATTCACCCCTCCACTTT	CASSSNRGNSPLHF	TRBJ1-6	TRBV5-5	TRBD1	few
TGTGCCTGGAGTGTACGGGGAGGGGGATATGGCTACACCTTC	CAWSVRGGGYGYTF	TRBJ1-2	TRBV30	.	.
TGTGCCAGCTCACCATACGATGGGGCCTTGGGCACTGAAGCTTTCTTT	CASSPYDGALGTEAFF	TRBJ1-1	TRBV18	.	.
TGTGCCAGCAGCTTGTGGACTAGCGGGAGAGGGTACAATGAGCAGTTCTTC	CASSLWTSGRGYNEQFF	TRBJ2-1	TRBV5-6	TRBD2	.
TGTGCCAGCAGCGTATCGCCGGCCCCCCCCAGCGAGCAGTACTTC	CASSVSPAPPSEQYF	TRBJ2-7	TRBV9	.	.
TGTGCCTGGAGTAGCCCCTATAGCAATCAGCCCCAGCATTTT	CAWSSPYSNQPQHF	TRBJ1-5	TRBV30	.	.
TGTGCCAGCAGTGGGGTGGGAAGACCAGTATACGAGCAGTACTTC	CASSGVGRPVYEQYF	TRBJ2-7	TRBV28	.	.
TGTGCCAGCAGTTACGGCAGGGGTTTGCTAGAGACCCAGTACTTC	CASSYGRGLLETQYF	TRBJ2-5	TRBV6-5	.	.
TGTGCCAGCTCACCGGACAGGTACGAGCAGTACTTC	CASSPDRYEQYF	TRBJ2-7	TRBV18	TRBD1	once
TGTGCCAGCAGTTTATACCAGGGATTCTCCTACGAGCAGTACTTC	CASSLYQGFSYEQYF	TRBJ2-7	TRBV28	.	.
TGTGCCAGCAGTGAATGGAAAGTGAACTCTGGAAACACCATATATTTT	CASSEWKVNSGNTIYF	TRBJ1-3	TRBV25-1	.	few
TGTGCCAGCAGCTTAGGGCGGGACCCCTACAATGAGCAGTTCTTC	CASSLGRDPYNEQFF	TRBJ2-1	TRBV7-2	.	.
TGCGCCAGCAGTCTAACAGGGATAGTCACCGGGGAGCTGTTTTTT	CASSLTGIVTGELFF	TRBJ2-2	TRBV5-1	.	.
TGCGCCAGCAGTGATTCCGGACTAGCGGGGGGGCCTTTTAATGAGCAGTTCTTC	CASSDSGLAGGPFNEQFF	TRBJ2-1	TRBV10-2	TRBD2	.
TGTGCCATCAAACAGGCCGGCGTGGACTATGGCTACACCTTC	CAIKQAGVDYGYTF	TRBJ1-2	TRBV10-3	.	.
TGTGCCAGTAGAACGGGACAGATCAACTCTGGGGCCAACGTCCTGACTTTC	CASRTGQINSGANVLTF	TRBJ2-6	TRBV19	TRBD1	.
TGTGCCAGCCAGTCTTACGGCCGGGACAGTACTAACTATGGCTACACCTTC	CASQSYGRDSTNYGYTF	TRBJ1-2	TRBV19	TRBD1	.
TGCGCCAGCAAAGGACAGGGATCGGGGGAGCAGTACTTC	CASKGQGSGEQYF	TRBJ2-7	TRBV10-1	TRBD1	.
TGTGCCAGCAGCCCGCCGGGACTAGCGGGAGGGCACAATGAGCAGTTCTTC	CASSPPGLAGGHNEQFF	TRBJ2-1	TRBV7-2	TRBD2	.